This T cell receptor beta chain appears in the sequencing data of a study of blood T cell repertoires in COVID-19. Assay: immunoSEQ multiplex PCR; the TCRdb copy retains only in-frame clones and omits some. The sample records over 50,000 clones, 86% being singletons. This sequence was found in a man at least 80 years old with acute or convalescent COVID-19. The source material was peripheral blood.

The CDR3 sequence is CASSLVAGLYGYTF. In DNA, the CDR3 is TGTGCCAGCAGCTTGGTGGCAGGCCTCTATGGCTACACCTTC. The chain joins TRBV5-6 to TRBJ1-2, with unresolved D. V was clipped by 0 bases and J by 4 bases, with 10 bases between them. CDR1 SGHDT and CDR2 YYEEEE come from the germline V gene. This CDR3 contains 14 residues.